These 32 T cell receptor beta chains were all obtained from the same sample, sequenced in a study of T-cell memory formation after mild COVID-19. TCRdb re-analysed the 5' RACE reads in MiXCR, keeping a single row per CDR3 protein. The table shows roughly 170,000 distinct CDR3 sequences, with about a fifth occurring only once. Sequencing was done on a sample of PBMCs or a T cell subset sorted from them (not recorded which). Source of these receptors: an adult woman who had mild COVID-19 (a few samples of this study predate the infection). Cell type and time point are not known.

This clonotype was seen more than once but under ten times. The chain employs TRBV20-1 and TRBJ1-1, with D possibly TRBD1 on 6 matching bases. Germline V lookup: CDR1 DFQATT, CDR2 SNEGSKA (reference sequence). The CDR3 covers 12 residues. V lost 4 bases and J 1 base, leaving 7 bases between the germline ends. CDR3 protein: CSATTGNTEAFF. The CDR3 nucleotides read TGCAGTGCTACGACAGGGAACACTGAAGCTTTCTTT.

The chain employs TRBV5-1 and TRBJ2-1, with no clear D. V was trimmed by 4 bases and J by 4 bases, leaving 6 bases between them. The V gene's germline CDR1 is SGHRS and CDR2 YFSETQ. CDR3 length: 12 residues. The CDR3 bases are TGCGCCAGCAGCGGCGAGTACAATGAGCAGTTCTTC. Its protein product is CASSGEYNEQFF. Full variable domain (missing parts from reference TRBV5-1 and TRBJ2-1): KAGVTQTPRYLIKTRGQQVTLSCSPISGHRSVSWYQQTPGQGLQFLFEYFSETQRNKGNFPGRFSGRQFSNSRSEMNVSTLELGDSALYLCASSGEYNEQFFGPGTRLTVL.

This clonotype has a handful of counts. The chain combines TRBV14 with TRBJ2-7; D ambiguous. Germline V gene lookup returns CDR1 SGHDN and CDR2 FVKESK. V lost 4 bases, J lost 2 bases, and 12 bases lay in between. The CDR3 has 14 residues. Here the CDR3 reads CASSPFGRPYEQYF. CDR3 DNA: TGTGCCAGCAGCCCTTTCGGCAGGCCCTACGAGCAGTACTTC.

This chain connects TRBV10-3 to TRBJ1-2, with 10 bases identical to TRBD1. The V gene's germline CDR1 is ENHRY and CDR2 SYGVKD. V shed 3 bases, J shed 4 bases, and the junction held 2 bases outside the gene matches. This CDR3 contains 14 residues. The CDR3 DNA reads as TGTGCCATCAGTGACGGGACAGGGGTCTATGGCTACACCTTC. Translated, it gives CAISDGTGVYGYTF.

This clonotype was counted a few times. The chain joins TRBV9 to TRBJ2-3; 8 positions agree with TRBD2. Germline V gene sequence: CDR1 SGDLS, CDR2 YYNGEE. After removal of 0 bases from V and 3 bases from J, the junction contained 6 bases not matched to a gene. This CDR3 has 16 residues. CDR3 sequence: CASSVASGGSTDTQYF. The CDR3, as DNA: TGTGCCAGCAGCGTAGCCAGCGGGGGCTCTACAGATACGCAGTATTTT.

This clonotype has only a few counts. The chain couples TRBV6-1 to TRBJ1-5; 7 positions agree with TRBD1. CDR3 size: 14 residues. Germline V lookup: CDR1 MNHNS, CDR2 SASEGT. J was trimmed by 7 bases and V by 2 bases; bases with no gene match: 5. The CDR3 DNA follows: TGTGCCAGCAGTGAAATAGGGGGCCGCCAGCCCCAGCATTTT. Encoded protein: CASSEIGGRQPQHF.

The genes are TRBV7-6 and TRBJ1-3; 7 bases fit TRBD1. Germline CDR1 SGHVS, CDR2 FNYEAQ. Trimming cost V 5 bases and J 0 bases; bases outside gene matches: 7. The CDR3 covers 16 residues. CDR3 sequence reads: CASSQGGVYSGNTIYF. Here the CDR3 DNA reads TGTGCCAGCAGCCAAGGGGGCGTTTACTCTGGAAACACCATATATTTT.

This clonotype appeared a few times. CDR3 coding DNA: TGTGCCATTCCCAAAGGGGTCACCGGGGAGCTGTTTTTT. Residues: CAIPKGVTGELFF. The rearrangement joins TRBV10-3 to TRBJ2-2; D perhaps matches TRBD1 (5 bases). The CDR3 length is 13 residues. Germline CDR1 reads ENHRY; CDR2 reads SYGVKD. V was shortened by 9 bases and J by 4 bases, with 12 bases between the two germline ends.

This clonotype was counted only a few times. This chain links TRBV4-3 with TRBJ2-1, with 15 nucleotides matching TRBD2. V dropped 3 bases and J dropped 1; count of bases not matched to a gene: 4. Germline-derived CDR1 and CDR2 are LGHNA and YSLEER. The CDR3 is 18 residues long. The CDR3 is CASSHEGLAGGSYNEQFF. CDR3 nucleotides: TGCGCCAGCAGCCACGAGGGACTAGCGGGAGGATCCTACAATGAGCAGTTCTTC.

Only a few counts were recorded for this clonotype. This chain connects TRBV7-8 to TRBJ2-7; D possibly uses TRBD1 or TRBD2 (6 bases each). V lost 3 bases to trimming and J lost 3 bases, with 15 bases between them. The CDR3 is 15 residues long. CDR1 is SGHVS, CDR2 FQNEAQ, per germline. CDR3 coding DNA: TGTGCCAGCAGCTTTAGCGCAGGGGAGGACTACGAGCAGTACTTC. Protein sequence: CASSFSAGEDYEQYF.

This chain connects TRBV2 to TRBJ1-2; D gene ambiguous. This CDR3 has 14 amino acids. Germline V lookup: CDR1 SNHLY, CDR2 FYNNEI. Between the trimmed V and J ends, which lost 0 bases and 3 bases, there was a span of 8 bases. The CDR3 coding sequence is TGTGCCAGCAGTGAAGCTGGATTCCACTATGGCTACACCTTC. Its protein product is CASSEAGFHYGYTF.

In this sample, this clonotype turned up a few times. The chain uses TRBV12-3 or TRBV12-4 and TRBJ2-3; the D is unclear. V lost 6 bases to trimming and J lost 4 bases, with 8 bases between them. The CDR3 has 12 residues. The CDR3 loop reads CASSPSADTQYF. CDR3 coding DNA: TGTGCCAGCAGCCCCTCTGCAGATACGCAGTATTTT.

This clonotype was observed a handful of times. The J gene is TRBJ2-3, the V gene TRBV7-6; 12 bases are shared with TRBD2. Germline V gene data show CDR1 as SGHVS and CDR2 as FNYEAQ. The junction had 2 bases not matched to a gene; V was cut back by 5 bases and J by 5 bases. This CDR3 spans 14 amino acids. The CDR3 protein is CASSPLAGGDTQYF. In DNA, the CDR3 is TGTGCCAGCAGCCCACTAGCGGGGGGAGATACGCAGTATTTT.

This clonotype has more than one count but fewer than ten. CDR3: CASSLRASEPTNTGELFF. The CDR3 region has the DNA TGTGCCAGCAGCTTAAGGGCCAGCGAGCCCACGAACACCGGGGAGCTGTTTTTT. The chain is built from TRBV11-3 and TRBJ2-2; D gene uncertain. Germline V lookup: CDR1 SGHNT, CDR2 YENEEA. V lost 2 bases and J lost 0, with 16 bases in between. The CDR3 consists of 18 residues.

In its sample, this clonotype was seen a few times. The chain is built from TRBV29-1 and TRBJ1-2, with D perhaps TRBD1 (5 bases). The germline V gene encodes CDR1 SQVTM and CDR2 ANQGSEA. CDR3 length: 14 residues. V gave up 4 bases and J gave up 2 bases, with 14 bases separating them. The CDR3 protein is CSVVRGEVNYGYTF. The CDR3 DNA is TGCAGCGTTGTAAGAGGGGAGGTGAACTATGGCTACACCTTC. Full variable domain (outside the CDR3, taken from reference TRBV29-1 and TRBJ1-2): SAVISQKPSRDICQRGTSLTIQCQVDSQVTMMFWYRQQPGQSLTLIATANQGSEATYESGFVIDKFPISRPNLTFSTLTVSNMSPEDSSIYLCSVVRGEVNYGYTFGSGTRLTVV.

This clonotype was picked up a small number of times. The genes are TRBV6-1 and TRBJ2-1; D perhaps matches TRBD1 (8 bases). Germline V gives CDR1 MNHNS, CDR2 SASEGT. Trimming cost V 1 base and J 10 bases, with 20 bases left between them. The length of the CDR3 is 16 residues. CDR3: CASSEGRDRGGEEQFF. In DNA form, the CDR3 reads TGTGCCAGCAGTGAAGGTCGAGACAGGGGAGGGGAGGAGCAGTTCTTC.

In DNA form, the CDR3 reads TGCAGTGCTAGATTACAGGGGAACACTGAAGCTTTCTTT. It codes for CSARLQGNTEAFF. J is TRBJ1-1 and V is TRBV20-1, with D tentatively TRBD1 (6 bases). Germline V gene data show CDR1 as DFQATT and CDR2 as SNEGSKA (reference sequence). The CDR3 has 13 residues. V shed 2 bases and J shed 1 base, with 8 bases lying between them.

V gene TRBV6-2 or TRBV6-3 combines with J gene TRBJ1-5; no definite D call. In germline, CDR1 is MNHEY, CDR2 SVGEGT. V lost 5 bases, J lost 9 bases, and 14 bases lay in between. This CDR3 comprises 13 residues. The CDR3 DNA sequence: TGTGCCAGCAGTCCCTTTTCCGCAGGGCCCCAGCATTTT. As protein: CASSPFSAGPQHF.

The chain combines TRBV4-3 with TRBJ2-2; the match to TRBD2 covers 9 bases. Germline V gene data show CDR1 as LGHNA and CDR2 as YSLEER. Trimming removed 0 bases from V and 0 bases from J; junction bases left unmatched: 11. The CDR3 runs 20 residues. CDR3: CASSQDLSGRPAPNTGELFF. The CDR3 DNA reads as TGCGCCAGCAGCCAAGATTTAAGCGGGAGGCCAGCACCGAACACCGGGGAGCTGTTTTTT.

This clonotype showed up just a few times. The chain links TRBV25-1 to TRBJ1-1; D ambiguous. Deletions cut 7 bases from V and 10 bases from J, with 13 bases between. CDR1 MGHDK and CDR2 SYGVNS come from the germline V gene. This CDR3 spans 11 amino acids. The CDR3 DNA is TGTGCCAGCATCGGGATCTTAGGAGCTTTCTTT. The encoded protein is CASIGILGAFF.

The chain carries TRBV4-1 and TRBJ1-5; 9 bases fit TRBD1. V dropped 1 base and J dropped 6; count of bases not matched to a gene: 13. The CDR3 has 18 amino acids. In germline, CDR1 is MGHRA, CDR2 YSYEKL. CDR3: CASSQVSGDREEGQPQHF. CDR3 in DNA: TGCGCCAGCAGCCAAGTCAGTGGGGACAGGGAAGAGGGTCAGCCCCAGCATTTT.

This clonotype was counted at least ten times. V is TRBV20-1 and J is TRBJ2-5; a weak D match, TRBD1 (5 bases). CDR1 and CDR2 (germline): DFQATT, SNEGSKA (reference sequence). The CDR3 totals 14 residues. Between the trimmed V and J ends, which lost 0 bases and 5 bases, there was a span of 13 bases. Here the CDR3 reads CSARDLQGWETQYF. The CDR3 bases are TGCAGTGCTAGAGATCTGCAGGGTTGGGAGACCCAGTACTTC.

V gene TRBV6-5 combines with J gene TRBJ1-5; the D gene is possibly TRBD1 (5 bases). The V and J ends lost 6 bases and 2 bases respectively, with 11 bases between them. The CDR3 length is 14 residues. Germline values: CDR1 MNHEY, CDR2 SVGAGI. The chain's CDR3 is CASSSGLGNQPQHF. The CDR3 nucleotides read TGTGCCAGCAGCTCAGGGCTAGGCAATCAGCCCCAGCATTTT.

The chain uses TRBV6-5 and TRBJ2-2; possible D gene TRBD2, 5 bases. This CDR3 contains 15 residues. Germline assignment: CDR1 MNHEY and CDR2 SVGAGI. Trimming removed 0 bases at V and 7 bases at J, with 12 bases between. This CDR3 is CASSYSRGLDGELFF. For the CDR3, the DNA is TGTGCCAGCAGTTACTCGAGAGGGTTGGACGGGGAGCTGTTTTTT.

The chain has TRBV20-1 and TRBJ2-7, with D tentatively TRBD2 (5 bases). V was trimmed by 3 bases and J by 4 bases, leaving 10 bases between them. Germline CDR1 is DFQATT and CDR2 is SNEGSKA (reference sequence). CDR3 length equals 12 residues. The CDR3 region is CSASGIRYEQYF. The CDR3 coding sequence is TGCAGTGCTAGCGGGATCAGATACGAGCAGTACTTC.

This chain uses TRBV12-3 or TRBV12-4 with TRBJ2-7; no clear D gene. The V end lost 3 bases, the J end lost 2 bases, and 20 bases lay between the germline ends. This CDR3 region has 17 residues. CDR3 coding DNA: TGTGCCAGCAGTTTTAATTTCGGCACACAGCCTACCTACGAGCAGTACTTC. Amino acid sequence: CASSFNFGTQPTYEQYF.

This clonotype was detected a few times. This chain connects TRBV3-1 to TRBJ2-5, with D possibly being TRBD2 (5 bases). The germline V and J ends were trimmed by 4 bases and 5 bases, with 26 bases remaining between them. The V gene's germline CDR1 is LGHDT and CDR2 YNNKEL (reference sequence). The CDR3 is made up of 18 amino acids. CDR3 sequence (DNA): TGTGCCAGCAGCCGAATACTACTGTTGGGCGGGCCCCGTGAGACCCAGTACTTC. Translated: CASSRILLLGGPRETQYF.

The chain couples TRBV5-1 to TRBJ2-7; possibly TRBD1 for D (5 bases). Looked up from germline, CDR1 is SGHRS and CDR2 is YFSETQ. Deletions cut 4 bases from V and 0 bases from J, with 11 bases between. The CDR3 extends over 14 amino acids. The CDR3 bases are TGCGCCAGCAGCCCCCCGACAGACTCCTACGAGCAGTACTTC. Translating it yields CASSPPTDSYEQYF. The full variable domain, with the rest looked up from reference TRBV5-1 and TRBJ2-7, is KAGVTQTPRYLIKTRGQQVTLSCSPISGHRSVSWYQQTPGQGLQFLFEYFSETQRNKGNFPGRFSGRQFSNSRSEMNVSTLELGDSALYLCASSPPTDSYEQYFGPGTRLTVT.

CDR3 in DNA: TGTGCCAGCAGCTTAGTTGCTTGGAGTTCGGATGGAAACACCATATATTTT. Translation gives CASSLVAWSSDGNTIYF. The rearrangement uses TRBV7-6 and TRBJ1-3, with D uncertain. Germline CDR1 reads SGHVS; CDR2 reads FNYEAQ. This CDR3 has 17 amino acids. The ends were cut back, 1 base at V and 3 bases at J, with 16 bases in the middle.

This clonotype was detected a few times. This chain joins TRBV12-3 or TRBV12-4 and TRBJ2-2; D ambiguous. The CDR3 sequence is 14 residues long. V lost 2 bases, J lost 7 bases, and 11 bases lay in between. CDR3 sequence (DNA): TGTGCCAGCAGTTTACCTTGGGCTGTCGGGGAGCTGTTTTTT. Translating it yields CASSLPWAVGELFF.

The chain couples TRBV4-1 to TRBJ2-5, with 9 bases identical to TRBD1. The length of the CDR3 is 14 residues. V shed 3 bases and J 5 bases; nucleotides not matched to a gene: 4. Germline V CDR1 and CDR2: MGHRA, YSYEKL. In DNA, the CDR3 is TGCGCCAGCAGCCAGCCGGGACAGGGCGAGACCCAGTACTTC. Its protein is CASSQPGQGETQYF.

This sequence joins TRBV4-2 and TRBJ2-7; TRBD2 matches at 7 bases. The germline CDR1 and CDR2 sequences are LGHNA and YNFKEQ. The V and J ends lost 1 base and 2 bases, in that order; junction bases with no gene match: 11. The CDR3 sequence is 17 residues long. The chain's CDR3 is CASSQGVLGTIPYEQYF. In DNA form, the CDR3 reads TGTGCCAGCAGCCAAGGGGTCCTAGGGACTATTCCCTACGAGCAGTACTTC.